One sample yielded the 20 T cell receptor beta chains listed below, sequenced in a study of OX40 agonist ivuxolimab in advanced cancers. Using immunoSEQ multiplex PCR, the repertoire was profiled, and TCRdb retains in-frame clones only, with some absent. The table has about 63,000 clones, 80% to 90% seen once. The material was CD4+ or CD8+ T cells sorted from blood, obtained in a trial of the OX40 agonist ivuxolimab. The source of these receptors is an adult with an advanced solid tumor such as melanoma, head and neck, liver or kidney cancer.

V is TRBV5-1 and J is TRBJ1-2; D unclear. The CDR3 runs 14 residues. Germline CDR1 is SGHRS and CDR2 is YFSETQ. Trimming left V 0 bases short and J 13 bases short, with 19 bases between. CDR3 sequence: CASSLDGGSTDRTF. DNA of the CDR3: TGCGCCAGCAGCTTGGACGGAGGCAGTACAGATCGCACCTTC.

CDR3 residues: CASSSPTGGTDTQYF. CDR3 DNA sequence: TGTGCCAGCAGCTCGCCGACAGGGGGCACAGATACGCAGTATTTT. The chain uses TRBV7-2 and TRBJ2-3; 8 nucleotides match TRBD1. The CDR3 consists of 15 residues. Per germline, CDR1 SGHTA and CDR2 FQGNSA. J was trimmed by 1 base and V by 4 bases; bases with no gene match: 4. Using reference TRBV7-2 and TRBJ2-3 for the parts outside the CDR3, the full variable domain is GAGVSQSPSNKVTEKGKDVELRCDPISGHTALYWYRQSLGQGLEFLIYFQGNSAPDKSGLPSDRFSAERTGGSVSTLTIQRTQQEDSAVYLCASSSPTGGTDTQYFGPGTRLTVL.

This chain connects TRBV15 to TRBJ2-2; TRBD2 aligns across 11 bases. Germline CDR1 reads LNHNV; CDR2 reads YYDKDF (reference sequence). This CDR3 contains 17 residues. V was clipped by 1 base and J by 7 bases; unmatched bases: 8. CDR3 protein: CATSRGGTSGKLGELFF. CDR3 coding DNA: TGTGCCACCAGCAGAGGGGGGACTAGCGGTAAACTCGGGGAGCTGTTTTTT. Full variable domain (missing parts from reference TRBV15 and TRBJ2-2): DAMVIQNPRYQVTQFGKPVTLSCSQTLNHNVMYWYQQKSSQAPKLLFHYYDKDFNNEADTPDNFQSRRPNTSFCFLDIRSPGLGDTAMYLCATSRGGTSGKLGELFFGEGSRLTVL.

This rearrangement joins TRBV7-3 to TRBJ2-1; D not certain. Trimming cost V 3 bases and J 9 bases, with 9 bases left between them. Germline CDR1 is SGHTA and CDR2 is FQGTGA. This CDR3 is built from 12 residues. The DNA of the CDR3 is TGTGCCAGCAGCTTTGGGGAAGGTGAGCAGTTCTTC. Translation: CASSFGEGEQFF.

The gene calls are TRBV7-9 and TRBJ2-1; D not resolved. Germline V gives CDR1 SEHNR, CDR2 FQNEAQ (reference sequence). The CDR3 spans 11 residues. V was clipped by 7 bases and J by 9 bases, with 10 bases between them. The CDR3: CASTFVSEQFF. Here the CDR3 DNA reads TGTGCCAGCACCTTTGTCAGTGAGCAGTTCTTC.

The chain joins TRBV4-3 to TRBJ2-7; D gene unclear. This CDR3 has 14 residues. Per germline, CDR1 LGHNA and CDR2 YSLEER. V lost 2 bases to trimming and J lost 0 bases, with 8 bases between them. The CDR3 DNA reads TGCGCCAGCAGCCAATCGTGGAACTCCTACGAGCAGTACTTC. Amino acid sequence: CASSQSWNSYEQYF.

The chain employs TRBV30 and TRBJ1-2; possible D gene TRBD1, 5 bases. Trimming took off 2 bases at V and 6 bases at J, with 16 bases between the two ends. Germline V lookup: CDR1 GTSNPN, CDR2 SVGIG (reference sequence). The CDR3 consists of 14 residues. This chain's CDR3 is CAWSPSGGWHGYTF. CDR3 DNA: TGTGCCTGGAGTCCCTCGGGGGGGTGGCATGGCTACACCTTC.

The chain employs TRBV4-1 and TRBJ2-1, with D possibly being TRBD1 or TRBD2 (5 bases each). The CDR3 runs 14 residues. Trimming took off 5 bases at V and 0 bases at J, with 8 bases between the two ends. Germline V lookup: CDR1 MGHRA, CDR2 YSYEKL. The CDR3 nucleotides are TGCGCCAGCAGCGGGACGAGCTCCTACAATGAGCAGTTCTTC. It encodes CASSGTSSYNEQFF.

V usage is TRBV7-9 and J usage is TRBJ1-1, with unresolved D. Germline assignment: CDR1 SEHNR and CDR2 FQNEAQ (reference sequence). V lost 3 bases and J 7 bases, leaving 6 bases between the germline ends. This CDR3 is 11 amino acids long. CDR3 sequence (DNA): TGTGCCAGCAGCTTTGACAATGAAGCTTTCTTT. Amino acid sequence: CASSFDNEAFF.

The genes are TRBV2 and TRBJ2-3; D remains unclear. The CDR3 has 12 residues. Germline CDR1 SNHLY, CDR2 FYNNEI. Trimming pared 4 bases from V and 9 bases from J, leaving 11 bases between. CDR3 region: CASSAQSPTQYF. DNA of the CDR3: TGTGCCAGCAGTGCCCAGAGCCCCACGCAGTATTTT.

This clone was observed a few times. The V and J genes are TRBV28 and TRBJ2-7, with 11 bases identical to TRBD2. The CDR3 consists of 13 residues. The germline gives CDR1 MDHEN, CDR2 SYDVKM. The junction had 2 bases not matched to a gene; V was cut back by 8 bases and J by 2 bases. The CDR3 region has the DNA TGTGCCAGCCGACTAGCGGGGCCCTACGAGCAGTACTTC. Protein sequence: CASRLAGPYEQYF.

The V gene is TRBV2, the J gene TRBJ2-5; the D is unclear. In germline, CDR1 is SNHLY, CDR2 FYNNEI. The CDR3 consists of 14 residues. V was clipped by 7 bases and J by 5 bases, with 17 bases between them. In DNA form, the CDR3 reads TGTGCCAGCACCCAAGGGTGGGTTGGGGAGACCCAGTACTTC. It specifies CASTQGWVGETQYF. The complete variable domain, with remaining parts taken from reference TRBV2 and TRBJ2-5, reads EPEVTQTPSHQVTQMGQEVILRCVPISNHLYFYWYRQILGQKVEFLVSFYNNEISEKSEIFDDQFSVERPDGSNFTLKIRSTKLEDSAMYFCASTQGWVGETQYFGPGTRLLVL.

With respect to this clone: This sample also contains other DNA sequences that code for the same CDR3. The V call is TRBV9, the J call TRBJ2-5; D gene ambiguous. Trimming shortened V by 0 bases and J by 2 bases, and 5 bases separated the two germline ends. CDR1 is SGDLS, CDR2 YYNGEE, per germline. The CDR3 extends over 13 amino acids. CDR3 in DNA: TGTGCCAGCAGCGTAGGGTTTCAAGAGACCCAGTACTTC. Encoded protein: CASSVGFQETQYF.

Concerning this clone itself: Its ends do not fully match the called genes, so a read error is possible. CDR3 sequence reads: CASSLGGRAGDTQYF. The CDR3 DNA reads TGTGCTAGCAGCTTAGGCGGGAGGGCCGGAGATACGCAGTATTTT. V and J are TRBV7-7 and TRBJ2-3; 9 nucleotides match TRBD2. The CDR3 has 15 residues. Germline-derived CDR1 and CDR2 are SSHAT and FNYEAQ (reference sequence).

This chain links TRBV27 with TRBJ2-3, with TRBD2 matching 7 bases. J lost 2 bases, V lost 5 bases, and 7 bases had no gene match. This CDR3 comprises 15 residues. The germline CDR1 and CDR2 sequences are MNHEY and SMNVEV (reference sequence). The CDR3 here is CASSMSSGNTDTQYF. For the CDR3, the DNA is TGTGCCAGCAGTATGTCTAGCGGAAACACAGATACGCAGTATTTT.

The gene calls are TRBV6-5 and TRBJ1-2; the match to TRBD1 covers 7 bases. The V segment lost 7 bases and the J segment 6 bases; nucleotides outside the gene matches: 11. The germline V gene encodes CDR1 MNHEY and CDR2 SVGAGI. CDR3 length: 14 residues. CDR3: CASNPLTGKDGYTF. Here the CDR3 DNA reads TGTGCCAGCAACCCCCTGACAGGGAAGGATGGCTACACCTTC.

V and J are TRBV28 and TRBJ2-5, with a weak D call TRBD2 (6 bases). From germline, CDR1 is MDHEN and CDR2 SYDVKM. The V end was cut by 5 bases, the J end by 3 bases, with 10 bases between. This CDR3 is built from 13 residues. The CDR3 DNA reads TGTGCCAGCAGTGGGACTGCTAAAGAGACCCAGTACTTC. Translating gives CASSGTAKETQYF.

A note on this clone: Mismatch with germline at one junction end may stem from a read error. The chain employs TRBV7-7 and TRBJ2-2, with D maybe TRBD1 (6 bases). The CDR3 has 16 residues. The germline CDR1 and CDR2 sequences are SSHAT and FNYEAQ (reference sequence). CDR3 region: CASSLTLDRTTGELFF. CDR3 in DNA: TGTGCTAGCAGCTTAACTCTCGACAGGACCACCGGGGAGCTGTTTTTT.

V is TRBV11-2 and J is TRBJ1-5, with 7 bases that match TRBD1. Germline-derived CDR1 and CDR2 are SGHAT and FQNNGV. V lost 5 bases and J lost 5; bases outside the gene matches: 6. CDR3 size: 14 residues. The CDR3 nucleotides read TGTGCCAGCAGCCCCGGACAGGTAGATCAGCCCCAGCATTTT. Translation: CASSPGQVDQPQHF.

This chain links TRBV7-2 with TRBJ2-7, with TRBD2 matching over 11 bases. Germline V gene data show CDR1 as SGHTA and CDR2 as FQGNSA. This CDR3 is built from 15 residues. The V segment lost 0 bases and the J segment 3 bases; nucleotides outside the gene matches: 1. CDR3 residues: CASSLAGTSGYEQYF. The CDR3, as DNA: TGTGCCAGCAGCTTAGCCGGGACTAGCGGCTACGAGCAGTACTTC.